This TCR beta chain was observed in a study of shared clonotypes between healthy human individuals. Study summary: Aged 18 to 49, the donors were a couple of women and a few men. Study results and limitations: With four donors compared, approximately 5% of naive CD4 clonotypes were shared. Naive subsets generally had larger estimated richness than memory subsets.

The naive CD8 subset, CD45RO-negative cells positively selected for CCR7, excluded terminally differentiated effector memory CD45RA+ cells. Sequenced by immunoSEQ multiplex PCR; TCRdb stores in-frame clones only, minus some. The table has around 560,000 clones, approximately 95% seen once. Comments on this clone: Its antigen remains unidentified.

Sequences were obtained from naive CD8+ T cells sorted from blood. The sequence was obtained from a woman in her twenties or thirties in good health.

The CDR3 nucleotides are TGCGCCAGCAGCCAAGGGGCAGGGGATCCTACCGAGCAGTACTTC. Amino acids: CASSQGAGDPTEQYF. V usage is TRBV4-1 and J usage is TRBJ2-7; possible D gene TRBD1, 6 bases. V was shortened by 1 base and J by 6 bases, with 16 bases between the two germline ends. CDR1 is MGHRA, CDR2 YSYEKL, per germline. The CDR3 is 15 amino acids.